Ten or more counts support the clone carrying this TCR beta chain. Its specificity is not known. The CDR3 covers 14 residues. The V and J ends lost 1 base and 1 base respectively, with 6 bases between them. The data originate from a study of T cells in Graves' hyperthyroidism and ophthalmopathy. Study overall: The initial diagnosis was the point when peripheral blood was collected, ahead of any treatment. Study conclusions and caveats: A model of 13 V-J features distinguished ophthalmopathy from stable hyperthyroidism.

Amplified TCR beta CDR3 regions derived from RNA transcripts. In the first-round RT-PCR of the TCR CDR3, the HTBI primer set was used. Each CDR3 protein is one row after TCRdb ran MiXCR on the multiplex PCR reads. The table has 550,000 to 650,000 distinct CDR3 sequences, around 15% seen once. Diagnostic assessment was based on clinical symptoms, serum thyroxine and TRAb, thyroid ultrasound and orbital computed tomography. The sample consisted of blood. The source of this sequence is a woman aged 35 to 49 with Graves' hyperthyroidism. J is TRBJ2-3 and V is TRBV12-3 or TRBV12-4; no firm D call. CDR3 DNA: TGTGCCAGCAGTTTAGGTGGGCGCACAGATACGCAGTATTTT. Residues: CASSLGGRTDTQYF.